These T cell receptor beta chains were read from a single sample in a study of cytomegalovirus exposure and HLA in healthy donors. Sequenced by immunoSEQ multiplex PCR; TCRdb stores in-frame clones only, minus some. The sample yields around 69,000 clones, about 70% seen once. Input material: PBMCs. The receptors here all came from a woman aged 45-65 years in good health and CMV-seropositive. The CDR3 runs from the conserved cysteine through the conserved F or W. Fields, in order: D gene, clone size, J gene, V gene, CDR3 protein, CDR3 DNA. D genes are given only for firm matches. Clone size is not always given. Where it is, it says once, few, many or a class for expanded clones.

>.|.|TRBJ2-1|TRBV4-3
CASSPARGLTDEQFF
TGCGCCAGCAGCCCAGCCAGGGGCTTAACGGATGAGCAGTTCTTC
>TRBD1|.|TRBJ1-5|TRBV6-5
CASRSGQVLNQPQHF
TGTGCCAGCAGATCGGGACAGGTTCTTAATCAGCCCCAGCATTTT
>.|few|TRBJ2-1|TRBV4-1
CASSQRTSGSTYNEQFF
TGCGCCAGCAGCCAAAGAACTTCGGGAAGTACCTACAATGAGCAGTTCTTC
>TRBD1|many|TRBJ2-7|TRBV5-1
CASSLALGTGAEQYF
TGCGCCAGCAGCTTGGCCTTGGGGACAGGGGCCGAGCAGTACTTC
>.|.|TRBJ1-1|TRBV10-1
CASSDSERQDEAFF
TGCGCCAGCAGTGATTCCGAGCGACAGGACGAAGCTTTCTTT
>TRBD1|once|TRBJ2-7|TRBV7-9
CASSLGTGQGFSEQYF
TGTGCCAGCAGCTTGGGCACGGGACAGGGTTTTAGCGAGCAGTACTTC
>.|.|TRBJ1-3|TRBV5-6
CASSLDRGNTIYF
TGTGCCAGCAGCTTGGACAGGGGAAACACCATATATTTT
>.|.|TRBJ1-1|TRBV28
CASRGQGSSEAFF
TGTGCCAGCAGGGGGCAGGGGTCGTCTGAAGCTTTCTTT
>.|few|TRBJ1-4|TRBV6-6
CASSYARSGEKLFF
TGTGCCAGCAGTTATGCAAGGAGTGGGGAAAAACTGTTTTTT
>.|.|TRBJ1-5|TRBV28
CASSRGRALNQPQHF
TGTGCCAGCAGCCGCGGGAGGGCCCTGAATCAGCCCCAGCATTTT
>TRBD2|.|TRBJ2-1|TRBV5-1
CASSLEGRGDNEQFF
TGCGCCAGCAGCTTGGAGGGCCGGGGGGACAATGAGCAGTTCTTC
>.|once|TRBJ1-2|TRBV10-3
CAISPGGDYGYTF
TGTGCCATCAGTCCGGGGGGGGACTATGGCTACACCTTC
>.|few|TRBJ2-6|TRBV6-5
CASSDNSGANVLTF
TGTGCCAGCAGTGACAACTCTGGGGCCAACGTCCTGACTTTC
>.|once|TRBJ2-1|TRBV5-1
CASREYAASYNEQFF
TGCGCCAGCAGAGAGTATGCGGCGTCCTACAATGAGCAGTTCTTC
>TRBD1|.|TRBJ2-7|TRBV14
CASSQAITGQQSSYEQYF
TGTGCCAGCAGCCAAGCAATAACGGGACAGCAGAGCTCCTACGAGCAGTACTTC
>TRBD2|.|TRBJ2-3|TRBV9
CASSVGGGATDTQYF
TGTGCCAGCAGCGTAGGCGGGGGGGCTACAGATACGCAGTATTTT
>.|few|TRBJ2-3|TRBV14
CASSQGPTSGHFTDTQYF
TGTGCCAGCAGCCAAGGTCCTACGTCGGGACACTTCACAGATACGCAGTATTTT
>.|.|TRBJ1-4|TRBV2
CATTGVANEKLFF
TGTGCCACCACGGGGGTAGCTAATGAAAAACTGTTTTTT
>TRBD1|.|TRBJ1-2|TRBV28
CAGTGVGDYGYTF
TGTGCCGGGACAGGGGTAGGCGACTATGGCTACACCTTC
>TRBD1|.|TRBJ2-7|TRBV6-5
CASSYSGGMTYEQYF
TGTGCCAGCAGTTACTCAGGGGGCATGACCTACGAGCAGTACTTC
>.|few|TRBJ2-7|TRBV6-1
CASSESLGLEYEQYF
TGTGCCAGCAGTGAGAGCTTGGGACTGGAGTACGAGCAGTACTTC
>TRBD2|.|TRBJ2-7|TRBV7-2
CASSLVSGGAYEQYF
TGTGCCAGCAGCTTAGTTAGCGGGGGGGCATACGAGCAGTACTTC
>.|.|TRBJ1-1|TRBV10-1
CASSPGVVGTEAFF
TGCGCCAGCAGTCCCGGGGTGGTGGGCACTGAAGCTTTCTTT
>TRBD1|.|TRBJ2-1|TRBV6-6
CASSGTGTGLNEQFF
TGTGCCAGCAGTGGTACCGGGACAGGGCTGAATGAGCAGTTCTTC
>.|.|TRBJ1-5|TRBV7-2
CASSSTANSNQPQHF
TGTGCCAGCAGCTCGACAGCGAATAGCAATCAGCCCCAGCATTTT
>.|.|TRBJ1-1|TRBV15
CATSAPGTEAFF
TGTGCCACCAGCGCACCCGGCACTGAAGCTTTCTTT
>TRBD2|.|TRBJ2-7|TRBV25-1
CATTDSGVSYEQYF
TGTGCCACCACCGATAGCGGGGTCTCCTACGAGCAGTACTTC